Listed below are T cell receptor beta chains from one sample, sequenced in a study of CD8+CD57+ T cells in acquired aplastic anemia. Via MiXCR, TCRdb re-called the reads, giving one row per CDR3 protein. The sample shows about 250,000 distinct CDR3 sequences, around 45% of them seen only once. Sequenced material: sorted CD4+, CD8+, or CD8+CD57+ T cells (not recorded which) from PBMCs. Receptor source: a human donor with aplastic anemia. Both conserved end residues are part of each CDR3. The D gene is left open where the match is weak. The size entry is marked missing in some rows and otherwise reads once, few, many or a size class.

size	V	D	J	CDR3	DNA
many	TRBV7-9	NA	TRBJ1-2	CASSFLLPYGYTF	TGTGCCAGCAGCTTTTTGTTACCCTATGGCTACACCTTC
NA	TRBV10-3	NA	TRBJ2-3	CAIRPFGGATDTQYF	TGTGCCATCAGACCATTTGGCGGAGCGACAGATACGCAGTATTTT
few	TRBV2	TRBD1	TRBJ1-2	CASGRDRGNGYTF	TGTGCCAGCGGCCGGGACAGGGGGAATGGCTACACCTTC
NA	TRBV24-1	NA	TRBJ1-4	CATSRGGTNEKLFF	TGTGCCACCAGCAGGGGTGGAACTAATGAAAAACTGTTTTTT
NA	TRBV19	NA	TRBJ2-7	CASSIVAGAYYEQYF	TGTGCCAGTAGTATAGTTGCGGGGGCCTACTACGAGCAGTACTTC
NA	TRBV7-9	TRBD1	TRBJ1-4	CASSLRYDRVGNEKLFF	TGTGCCAGCAGCCTAAGGTATGACAGGGTGGGGAATGAAAAACTGTTTTTT
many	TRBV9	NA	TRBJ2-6	CASSPRTESSGANVLTF	TGTGCCAGCAGCCCTCGGACAGAAAGCTCTGGGGCCAACGTCCTGACTTTC
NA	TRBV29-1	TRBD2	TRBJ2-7	CSVTRLADYEQYF	TGCAGCGTGACCAGACTAGCAGACTACGAGCAGTACTTC
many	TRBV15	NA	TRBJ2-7	CATSRRGDAYEQYF	TGTGCCACCAGCAGGAGGGGGGACGCCTACGAGCAGTACTTC
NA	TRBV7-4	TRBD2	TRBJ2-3	CASSAPTSGSSMDTQYF	TGTGCCAGCAGTGCCCCGACTAGCGGGAGTTCTATGGATACGCAGTATTTT
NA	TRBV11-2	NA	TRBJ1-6	CASSPASSGAPLHF	TGTGCCAGCAGCCCTGCGTCCTCAGGGGCACCCCTCCACTTT